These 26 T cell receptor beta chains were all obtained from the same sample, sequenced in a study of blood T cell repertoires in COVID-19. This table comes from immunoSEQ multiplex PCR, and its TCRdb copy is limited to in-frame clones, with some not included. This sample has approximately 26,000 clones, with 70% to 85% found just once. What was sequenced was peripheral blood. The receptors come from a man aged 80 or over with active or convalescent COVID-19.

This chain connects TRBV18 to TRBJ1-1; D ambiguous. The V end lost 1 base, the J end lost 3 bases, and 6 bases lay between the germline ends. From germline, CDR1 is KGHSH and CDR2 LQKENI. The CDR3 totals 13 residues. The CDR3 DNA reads TGTGCCAGCTCACCACAGCCCGACACTGAAGCTTTCTTT. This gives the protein CASSPQPDTEAFF.

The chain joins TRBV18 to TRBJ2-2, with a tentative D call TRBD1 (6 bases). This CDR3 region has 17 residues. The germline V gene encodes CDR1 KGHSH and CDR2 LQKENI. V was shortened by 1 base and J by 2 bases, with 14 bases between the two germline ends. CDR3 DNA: TGTGCCAGCTCACCACGGACCGGACAGAGAAACACCGGGGAGCTGTTTTTT. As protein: CASSPRTGQRNTGELFF.

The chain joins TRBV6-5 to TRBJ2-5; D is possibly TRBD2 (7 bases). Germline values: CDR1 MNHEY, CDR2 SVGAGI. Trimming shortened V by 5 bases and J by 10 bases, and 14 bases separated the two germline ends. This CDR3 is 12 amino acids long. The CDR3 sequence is CASSQQGGDQYF. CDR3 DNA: TGTGCCAGCAGTCAACAGGGAGGGGACCAGTACTTC.

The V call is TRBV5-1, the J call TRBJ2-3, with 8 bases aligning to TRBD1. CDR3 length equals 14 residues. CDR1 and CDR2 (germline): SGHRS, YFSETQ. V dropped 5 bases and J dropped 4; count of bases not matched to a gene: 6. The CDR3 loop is CASRMDRAADTQYF. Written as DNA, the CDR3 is TGCGCCAGCAGAATGGACAGGGCGGCAGATACGCAGTATTTT.

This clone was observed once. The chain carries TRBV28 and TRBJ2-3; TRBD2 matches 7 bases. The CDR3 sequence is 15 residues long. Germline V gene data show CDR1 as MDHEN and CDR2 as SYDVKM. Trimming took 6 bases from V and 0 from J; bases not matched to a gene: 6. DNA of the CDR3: TGTGCCAGCAGAGGGAGCGGGATTAGCACAGATACGCAGTATTTT. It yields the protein CASRGSGISTDTQYF.

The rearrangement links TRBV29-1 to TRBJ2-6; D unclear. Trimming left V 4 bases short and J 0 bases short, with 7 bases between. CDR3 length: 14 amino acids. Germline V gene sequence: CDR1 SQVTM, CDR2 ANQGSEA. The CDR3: CSVVWSSGANVLTF. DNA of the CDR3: TGCAGCGTTGTTTGGAGCTCTGGGGCCAACGTCCTGACTTTC.

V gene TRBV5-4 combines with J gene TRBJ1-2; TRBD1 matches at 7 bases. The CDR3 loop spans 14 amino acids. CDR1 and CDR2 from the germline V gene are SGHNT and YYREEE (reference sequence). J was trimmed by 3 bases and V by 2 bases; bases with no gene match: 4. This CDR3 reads CASSLRTGDYGYTF. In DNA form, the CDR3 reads TGTGCCAGCAGCTTACGGACAGGAGACTATGGCTACACCTTC.

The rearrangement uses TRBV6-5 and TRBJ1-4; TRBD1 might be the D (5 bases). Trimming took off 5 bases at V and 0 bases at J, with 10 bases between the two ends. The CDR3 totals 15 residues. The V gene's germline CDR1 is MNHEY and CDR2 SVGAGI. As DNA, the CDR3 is TGTGCCAGCAGTCCCGGGGGGGCAACTAATGAAAAACTGTTTTTT. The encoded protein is CASSPGGATNEKLFF.

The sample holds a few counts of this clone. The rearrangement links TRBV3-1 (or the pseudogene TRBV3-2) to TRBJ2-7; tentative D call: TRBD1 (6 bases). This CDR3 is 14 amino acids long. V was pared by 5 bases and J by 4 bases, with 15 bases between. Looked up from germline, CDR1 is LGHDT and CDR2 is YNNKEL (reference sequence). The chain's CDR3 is CASSKGDRSYEQYF. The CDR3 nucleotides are TGTGCCAGCAGCAAGGGGGACCGCTCGTACGAGCAGTACTTC.

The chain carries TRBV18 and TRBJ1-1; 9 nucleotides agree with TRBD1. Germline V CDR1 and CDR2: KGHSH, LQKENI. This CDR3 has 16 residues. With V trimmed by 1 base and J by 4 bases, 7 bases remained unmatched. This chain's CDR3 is CASSPLSDRGITEAFF. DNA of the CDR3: TGTGCCAGCTCACCACTTTCGGACAGGGGTATCACTGAAGCTTTCTTT.

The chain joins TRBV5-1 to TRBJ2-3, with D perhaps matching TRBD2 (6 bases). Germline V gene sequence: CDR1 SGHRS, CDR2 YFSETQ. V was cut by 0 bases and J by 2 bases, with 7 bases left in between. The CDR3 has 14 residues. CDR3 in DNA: TGCGCCAGCAGCTTGGGCGGGACCACAGATACGCAGTATTTT. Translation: CASSLGGTTDTQYF.

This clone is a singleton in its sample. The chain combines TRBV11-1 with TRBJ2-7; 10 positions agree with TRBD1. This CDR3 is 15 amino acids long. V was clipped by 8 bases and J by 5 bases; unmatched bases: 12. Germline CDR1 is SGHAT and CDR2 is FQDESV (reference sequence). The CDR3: CASGSRDRGRNEQYF. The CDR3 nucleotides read TGTGCCAGCGGAAGCCGGGACAGGGGTAGGAACGAGCAGTACTTC.

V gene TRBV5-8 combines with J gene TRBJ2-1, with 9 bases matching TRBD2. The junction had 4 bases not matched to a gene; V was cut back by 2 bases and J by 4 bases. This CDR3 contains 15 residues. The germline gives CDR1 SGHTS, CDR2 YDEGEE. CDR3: CASSLSGGPYNEQFF. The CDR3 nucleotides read TGTGCCAGCAGCTTAAGCGGGGGGCCGTACAATGAGCAGTTCTTC.

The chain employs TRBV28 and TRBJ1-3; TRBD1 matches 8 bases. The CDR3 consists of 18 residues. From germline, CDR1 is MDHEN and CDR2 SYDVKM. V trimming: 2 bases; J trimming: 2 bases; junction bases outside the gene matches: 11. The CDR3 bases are TGTGCCAGCAGTTTAGTAATGGGAGGGACAGGCGCTGGAAACACCATATATTTT. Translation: CASSLVMGGTGAGNTIYF.

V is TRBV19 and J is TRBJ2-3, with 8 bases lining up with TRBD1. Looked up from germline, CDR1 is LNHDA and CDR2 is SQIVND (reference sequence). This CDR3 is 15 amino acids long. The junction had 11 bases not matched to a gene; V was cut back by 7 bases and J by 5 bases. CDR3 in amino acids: CASKGTGSSGDTQYF. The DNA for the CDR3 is TGTGCCAGTAAAGGGACAGGCAGCAGTGGAGATACGCAGTATTTT.

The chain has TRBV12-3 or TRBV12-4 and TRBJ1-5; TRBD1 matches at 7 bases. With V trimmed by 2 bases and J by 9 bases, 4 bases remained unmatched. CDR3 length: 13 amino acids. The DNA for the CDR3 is TGTGCCAGCAGTTTACAGGGGGTAGGGCCCCAGCATTTT. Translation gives CASSLQGVGPQHF.

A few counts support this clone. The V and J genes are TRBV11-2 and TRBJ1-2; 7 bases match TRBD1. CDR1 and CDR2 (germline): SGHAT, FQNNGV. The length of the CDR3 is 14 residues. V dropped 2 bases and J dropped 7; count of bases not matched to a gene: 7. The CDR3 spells CASSLSTGMGGYTF. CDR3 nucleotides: TGTGCCAGCAGCTTATCGACAGGGATGGGTGGCTACACCTTC.

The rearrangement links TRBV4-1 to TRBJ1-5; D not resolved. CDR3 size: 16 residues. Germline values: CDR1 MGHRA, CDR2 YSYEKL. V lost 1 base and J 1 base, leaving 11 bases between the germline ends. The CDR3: CASSQGTGQSNQPQHF. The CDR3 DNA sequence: TGCGCCAGCAGCCAAGGGACTGGGCAGAGCAATCAGCCCCAGCATTTT.

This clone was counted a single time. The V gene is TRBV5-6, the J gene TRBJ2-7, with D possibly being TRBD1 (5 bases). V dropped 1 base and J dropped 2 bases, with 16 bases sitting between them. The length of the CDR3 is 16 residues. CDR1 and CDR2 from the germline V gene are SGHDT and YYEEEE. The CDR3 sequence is CASSLFEGEPTYEQYF. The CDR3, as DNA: TGTGCCAGCAGCTTGTTTGAAGGGGAACCTACCTACGAGCAGTACTTC.

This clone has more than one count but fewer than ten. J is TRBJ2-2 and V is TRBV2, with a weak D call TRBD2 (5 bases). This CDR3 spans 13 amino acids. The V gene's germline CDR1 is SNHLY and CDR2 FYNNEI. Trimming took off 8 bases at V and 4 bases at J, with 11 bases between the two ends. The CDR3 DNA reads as TGTGCCAGCGCCGGGGAAGTCACCGGGGAGCTGTTTTTT. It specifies CASAGEVTGELFF.

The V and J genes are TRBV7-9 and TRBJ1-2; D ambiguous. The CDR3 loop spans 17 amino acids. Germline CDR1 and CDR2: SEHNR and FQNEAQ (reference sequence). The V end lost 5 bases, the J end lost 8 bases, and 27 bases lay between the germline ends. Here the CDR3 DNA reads TGTGCCAGCAGCCAGACCGGGTTAGATCGAACCCTTGGGGGCTACACCTTC. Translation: CASSQTGLDRTLGGYTF.

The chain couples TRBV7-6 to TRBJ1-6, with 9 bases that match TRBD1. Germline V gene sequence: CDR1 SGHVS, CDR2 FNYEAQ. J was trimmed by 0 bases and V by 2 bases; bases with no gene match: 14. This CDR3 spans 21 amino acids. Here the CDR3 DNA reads TGTGCCAGCAGCTTACGCCGGGAGGACAGGGGAACGACCTCCTATAATTCACCCCTCCACTTT. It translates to CASSLRREDRGTTSYNSPLHF.

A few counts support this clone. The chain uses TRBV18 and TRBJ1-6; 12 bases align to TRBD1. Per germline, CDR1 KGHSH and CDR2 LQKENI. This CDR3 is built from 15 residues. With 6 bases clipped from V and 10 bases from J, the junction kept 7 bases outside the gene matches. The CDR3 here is CASSPGTGGASPLHF. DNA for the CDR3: TGTGCCAGCTCTCCCGGGACAGGGGGCGCCTCACCCCTCCACTTT.

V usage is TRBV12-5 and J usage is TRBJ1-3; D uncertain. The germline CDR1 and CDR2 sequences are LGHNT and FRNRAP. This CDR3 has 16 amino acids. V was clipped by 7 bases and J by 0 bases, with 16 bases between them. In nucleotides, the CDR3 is TGTGCTAGTGCGCCTCCCACGGGAAGCTCTGGAAACACCATATATTTT. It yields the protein CASAPPTGSSGNTIYF.

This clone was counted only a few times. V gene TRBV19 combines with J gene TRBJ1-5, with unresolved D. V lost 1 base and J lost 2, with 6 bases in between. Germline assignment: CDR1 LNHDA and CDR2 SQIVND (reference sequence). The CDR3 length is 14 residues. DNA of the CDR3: TGTGCCAGTAGTATAGTATTTGGCAATCAGCCCCAGCATTTT. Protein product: CASSIVFGNQPQHF.

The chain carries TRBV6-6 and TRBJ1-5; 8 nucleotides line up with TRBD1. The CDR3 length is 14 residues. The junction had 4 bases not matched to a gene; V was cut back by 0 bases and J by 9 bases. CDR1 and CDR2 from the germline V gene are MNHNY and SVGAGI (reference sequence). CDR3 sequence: CASSYSDRGLPQHF. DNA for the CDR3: TGTGCCAGCAGTTACTCTGACAGGGGTCTGCCCCAGCATTTT.